The sequence of this T cell receptor beta chain was determined in a study of blood T cell repertoires in COVID-19. The overall study: PBMCs, B-cell-depleted T cells, or T cells provided the cDNA or gDNA that made up the material.

Per the study methods: Nucleated cell counts were estimated from reference gene primer amplification. Measured with immunoSEQ multiplex PCR; TCRdb has only the in-frame clones, and not every one. Clone size and the V and J calls come from that table; the DNA yielded D and trimming. The sample lists a few hundred thousand clones, roughly 90% seen once, with around 6% in the top ten. CDR1 and CDR2 (germline): ENHRY, SYGVKD. CDR3 size: 12 residues. As for this clone: A junction end diverges from the germline sequence, so it may reflect a read error.

The gene calls are TRBV10-3 and TRBJ2-3, with D unresolved. The source of this sequence is a man younger than 35 who had recovered from COVID-19. The sample was peripheral blood. CDR3 coding DNA: TGTGCCACCAGTGTGGGCCCAGATACGCAGTATTTT. Its translation is CATSVGPDTQYF.